This TCR beta chain was found in a study of cytomegalovirus exposure and HLA in healthy donors. Study in general: Of roughly 360 genotyped donors, roughly 81% grouped in the Caucasian-associated ancestry cluster. Regarding the study as a whole: Certain sequence variants were highly shared and formed a cluster, and this cluster was likely a sequencing artifact. Earlier analysis found most TCR beta V segments productive about 87% or about 30% of the time.

Note on this clone: Its antigen is as yet unknown.

The PCR ran on 60 Vbeta and 13 Jbeta primers. The method was immunoSEQ multiplex PCR; TCRdb's version includes in-frame clones alone and lacks a portion of them. The repertoire includes 65,000 to 70,000 clones, roughly nine tenths of them detected once, and 9% to 14% sits in the top ten. CDR3 length: 16 amino acids. Germline V gene lookup returns CDR1 SGHRS and CDR2 YFSETQ. With V trimmed by 1 base and J by 4 bases, 6 bases remained unmatched. The chain joins TRBV5-1 to TRBJ2-1; 9 nucleotides agree with TRBD2. The sequence was collected from a woman under 40 in good health and CMV-seropositive. The sequencing input was PBMCs. The CDR3 DNA is TGCGCCAGCAGCTTGTTAGGAGCGGGGGGTTACAATGAGCAGTTCTTC. Translation: CASSLLGAGGYNEQFF.